This T cell receptor (beta chain) came from a study of T cells of healthy individuals. TCRdb fed the 5' RACE reads into MiXCR, producing one record per CDR3 protein. The table records 40,000 to 65,000 distinct CDR3 sequences, roughly 15% of them present only once. The CDR3 is 15 residues long. The V and J ends lost 4 bases and 1 base respectively, with 13 bases between them. Germline V gene data show CDR1 as SGHNT and CDR2 as YYREEE (reference sequence). V gene TRBV5-4 combines with J gene TRBJ2-3; tentative D call: TRBD1 (6 bases). The TCR originated in a human donor in good health. In nucleotides, the CDR3 is TGTGCCAGCAGCATGGACAGCTCGGGCACAGATACGCAGTATTTT. Protein sequence: CASSMDSSGTDTQYF.